This TCR beta chain was recovered during a study of blood T cell repertoires in COVID-19. Study-wide context: Sources were T cells, B-cell-depleted T cells, or PBMCs; the material itself was cDNA or gDNA.

Only one count was recorded for this clone. The method was immunoSEQ multiplex PCR; TCRdb's version includes in-frame clones alone and lacks a portion of them. The sample consists of 310,000 or so clones, roughly 87% of them appearing once. The study drew participants aged 18 to 89 years from 20 to 30 US areas. Each participant's cohort was designated according to participant-reported clinical history. Either two negative PCRs, clearance, or symptom resolution qualified Cohort 3 donors as recovered. In germline, CDR1 is SEHNR, CDR2 FQNEAQ (reference sequence). The CDR3 sequence is 12 residues long. V gave up 4 bases and J gave up 4 bases, with 7 bases separating them.

The chain carries TRBV7-9 and TRBJ1-1, with D hard to call. The receptor was derived from a woman under 30 who had recovered from COVID-19. Source material: PBMCs or T cells enriched from blood (not recorded which). The CDR3 DNA sequence: TGTGCCAGCAGCTCCGCGGGCACTGAAGCTTTCTTT. It specifies CASSSAGTEAFF.